Included here is one T cell receptor beta chain sequence, with context. This CDR3 has 18 residues. V lost 4 bases to trimming and J lost 2 bases; unmatched junction nucleotides: 10. CDR1 SGHNT and CDR2 YYREEE come from the germline V gene (reference sequence). This specimen belongs to a study of blood T cell repertoires in COVID-19. Those who participated ranged in age from 18 to 89 years and resided in 24 US areas. Participants' reported clinical history set cohort assignment. The table came from immunoSEQ multiplex PCR; TCRdb's copy has only in-frame clones and leaves some out. The sample has fewer than 250,000 clones, 87% seen once.

The TCR originated in a man aged 25 to 45 who had recovered from COVID-19. The rearrangement uses TRBV5-4 and TRBJ2-1, with 12 bases matching TRBD2. Sequenced: PBMCs or T cells enriched from blood (not recorded which). In DNA form, the CDR3 reads TGTGCCAGCAGCGCCGGGGCGCTAGCGGGAGGGCCCTACAATGAGCAGTTCTTC. It specifies CASSAGALAGGPYNEQFF. Full variable domain (outside the CDR3, taken from reference TRBV5-4 and TRBJ2-1): ETGVTQSPTHLIKTRGQQVTLRCSSQSGHNTVSWYQQALGQGPQFIFQYYREEENGRGNFPPRFSGLQFPNYSSELNVNALELDDSALYLCASSAGALAGGPYNEQFFGPGTRLTVL.